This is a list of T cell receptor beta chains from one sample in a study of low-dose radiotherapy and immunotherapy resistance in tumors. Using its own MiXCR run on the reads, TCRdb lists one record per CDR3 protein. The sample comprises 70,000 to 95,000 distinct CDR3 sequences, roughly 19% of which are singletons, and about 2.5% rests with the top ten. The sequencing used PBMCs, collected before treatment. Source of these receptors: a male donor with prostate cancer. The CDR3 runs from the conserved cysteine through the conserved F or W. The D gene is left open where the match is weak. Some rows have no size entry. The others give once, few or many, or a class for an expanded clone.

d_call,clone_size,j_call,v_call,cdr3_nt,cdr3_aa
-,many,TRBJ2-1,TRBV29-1,TGCAGCGTTGGAGGGACGGATAGCTCCTACAATGAGCAGTTCTTC,CSVGGTDSSYNEQFF
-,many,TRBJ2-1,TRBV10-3,TGTGCCATCAGCGCCCCACTAGCCGTCTTAGGGGGGAATGAGCAGTTCTTC,CAISAPLAVLGGNEQFF
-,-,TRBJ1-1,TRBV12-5,TGTGCTAGTGGTTTCAACGCGAACACTGAAGCTTTCTTT,CASGFNANTEAFF
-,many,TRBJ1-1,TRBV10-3,TGTGCCATCAGGCATGGGAACACTGAAGCTTTCTTT,CAIRHGNTEAFF
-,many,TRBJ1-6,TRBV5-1,TGCGCCAGCAGCCCGAGTTGGGGGGATTATAATTCACCCCTCCACTTT,CASSPSWGDYNSPLHF
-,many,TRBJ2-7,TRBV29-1,TGCAGCGCCCAGTCTACGTACGAGCAGTACTTC,CSAQSTYEQYF
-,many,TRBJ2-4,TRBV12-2,TGTGCAAGTCGCTCCAGGCCGGGGGGTGGGAGAGCCAAAAACATTCAGTACTTC,CASRSRPGGGRAKNIQYF
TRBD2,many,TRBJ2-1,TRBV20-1,TGCAGTGCTAGAGACGATGCGGGGGGGCGTTACAATGAGCAGTTCTTC,CSARDDAGGRYNEQFF
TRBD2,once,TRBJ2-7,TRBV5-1,TGCGCCAGCGGCCAGGGAAACCGGGGGGTCTACGAGCAGTACTTC,CASGQGNRGVYEQYF
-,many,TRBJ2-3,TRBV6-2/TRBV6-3,TGTGCCAGCGGTAGCGACGATGAAGATACGCAGTATTTT,CASGSDDEDTQYF
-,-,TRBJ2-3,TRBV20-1,TGCAGTGCCCTGATGGGGGGCCTCACAGATACGCAGTATTTT,CSALMGGLTDTQYF
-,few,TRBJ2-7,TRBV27,TGTGCCAGCAGTTCATCCCCCCGCGACTACGAGCAGTACTTC,CASSSSPRDYEQYF
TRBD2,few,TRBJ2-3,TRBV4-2,TGTGCCAGCAGCCAAGGCGAGCTTTCGGGACAGGGACTAGCGGGGGGGTTCACAGATACGCAGTATTTT,CASSQGELSGQGLAGGFTDTQYF
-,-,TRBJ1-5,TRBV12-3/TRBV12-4,TGTGCCAGCAGTCAAGGACAGCCCCAGCATTTT,CASSQGQPQHF
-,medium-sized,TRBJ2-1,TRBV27,TGTGCCAGCAGTCTGGTAGGGGCTAGTGGTGAGCAGTTCTTC,CASSLVGASGEQFF
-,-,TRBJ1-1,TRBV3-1,TGTGCCAGCAGAGAACAGGAAATGAACACTGAAGCTTTCTTT,CASREQEMNTEAFF
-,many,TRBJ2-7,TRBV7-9,TGTGCCAGCAGCCTCCGGGGCCCTTTGGAGCAGTACTTC,CASSLRGPLEQYF
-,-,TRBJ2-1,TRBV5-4,TGTGCCAGCAGCTTGGTCCCCCAGGGTAATGAGCAGTTCTTC,CASSLVPQGNEQFF
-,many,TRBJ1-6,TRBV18,TGTGCCAGCTCACCCGACTTCGATAATTCACCCCTCCACTTT,CASSPDFDNSPLHF
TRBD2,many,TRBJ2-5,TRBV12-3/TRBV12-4,TGTGCCAGCAGCCTCGGGGGGGCAGTAGAGACCCAGTACTTC,CASSLGGAVETQYF
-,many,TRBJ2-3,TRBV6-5,TGTGCCAGCAGACGTGGAGATACGCAGTATTTT,CASRRGDTQYF
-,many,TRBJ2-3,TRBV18,TGTGCCAGCTCACCACCGAGCGGGCGTAGCACAGATACGCAGTATTTT,CASSPPSGRSTDTQYF
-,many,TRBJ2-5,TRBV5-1,TGCGCCAGCAGCGACCGACTAGTCTTGGAAGAGACCCAGTACTTC,CASSDRLVLEETQYF
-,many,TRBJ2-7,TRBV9,TGTGCCAGCAGCGTAGGTGGGACGGGCTACGAGCAGTACTTC,CASSVGGTGYEQYF
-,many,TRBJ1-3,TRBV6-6,TGTGCCAGCAGTTACCCGGACAGTTCTGGAAACACCATATATTTT,CASSYPDSSGNTIYF
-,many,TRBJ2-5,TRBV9,TGTGCCAGCAGCGTAACAGACAGGCCCCAAGAGACCCAGTACTTC,CASSVTDRPQETQYF
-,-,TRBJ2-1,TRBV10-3,TGTGCCATCAGTGAGCCGCCACAGGCCGGCTACAATGAGCAGTTCTTC,CAISEPPQAGYNEQFF
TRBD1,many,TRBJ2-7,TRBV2,TGTGCCAGCAAGACAGGGGCCTACGAGCAGTACTTC,CASKTGAYEQYF
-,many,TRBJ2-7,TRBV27,TGTGCCAGCAGTCTGAACCATATCGGGGGATACGAGCAGTACTTC,CASSLNHIGGYEQYF
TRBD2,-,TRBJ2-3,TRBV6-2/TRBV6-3,TGTGCCAGCAGTCCTAGCGGGAGAGGGACAGATACGCAGTATTTT,CASSPSGRGTDTQYF
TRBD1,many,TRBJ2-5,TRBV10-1,TGCGCCAGCAGTGAGGAACAGGGGATGCGGGAGACCCAGTACTTC,CASSEEQGMRETQYF
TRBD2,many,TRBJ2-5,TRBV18,TGTGCCAGCTCCGAACCGACTAGCGGGGGCCAAGAGACCCAGTACTTC,CASSEPTSGGQETQYF
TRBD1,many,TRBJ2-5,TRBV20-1,TGCAGTGCTAGACTCACAGGGGACGAGACCCAGTACTTC,CSARLTGDETQYF
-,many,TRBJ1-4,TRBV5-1,TGCGCCAGCAGCCCCGGTCAACAGGGACGAAACGAAAAACTGTTTTTT,CASSPGQQGRNEKLFF
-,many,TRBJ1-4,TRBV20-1,TGCAGTGCTAGCGCCGGGGGTAATAATGAAAAACTGTTTTTT,CSASAGGNNEKLFF
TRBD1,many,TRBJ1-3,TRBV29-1,TGCAGCGGTGGACAGGGTGGAAACACCATATATTTT,CSGGQGGNTIYF
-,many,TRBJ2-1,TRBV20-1,TGCAGTGCTAGAGTAGTCTCCTACAATGAGCAGTTCTTC,CSARVVSYNEQFF
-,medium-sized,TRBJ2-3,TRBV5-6,TGTGCCAGCAGCAGCTCGTCCCCAGATACGCAGTATTTT,CASSSSSPDTQYF
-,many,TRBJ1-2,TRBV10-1,TGCGCCAGCAGTGAGGGTCAGAACTATGGCTACACCTTC,CASSEGQNYGYTF
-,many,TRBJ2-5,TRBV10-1,TGCGCCAGCAGTGAAACCACTAGGACGGGGACCCAGTACTTC,CASSETTRTGTQYF
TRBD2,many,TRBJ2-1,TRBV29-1,TGCAGCGCTTCTCCCGGGACTAGATTCGTCCATGAGCAGTTCTTC,CSASPGTRFVHEQFF
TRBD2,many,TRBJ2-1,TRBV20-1,TGCAGTGCTAAATCTAGCGGGTACAATGAGCAGTTCTTC,CSAKSSGYNEQFF
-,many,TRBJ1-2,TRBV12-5,TGTGCTAGTGGTTTTGTTGTGGGGAAAGCTAACTATGGCTACACCTTC,CASGFVVGKANYGYTF
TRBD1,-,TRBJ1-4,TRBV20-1,TGCAGTGCTCCGAAACGACAGGGGGATGAAAAACTGTTTTTT,CSAPKRQGDEKLFF
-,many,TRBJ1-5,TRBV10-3,TGTGCCATCAGTGAGTCGCGAGATAGCAATCAGCCCCAGCATTTT,CAISESRDSNQPQHF
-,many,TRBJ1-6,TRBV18,TGTGCCAGCTCACCGGACAGTTATAATTCACCCCTCCACTTT,CASSPDSYNSPLHF
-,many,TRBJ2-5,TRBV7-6,TGTGCCAGCAGCTTACAGGGTCAGCTGCAAGAGACCCAGTACTTC,CASSLQGQLQETQYF
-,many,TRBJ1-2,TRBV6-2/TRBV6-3,TGTGCCAGCAGTTCAGCCCCCCACTATGGCTACACCTTC,CASSSAPHYGYTF
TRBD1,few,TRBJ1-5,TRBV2,TGTGCCAGCAGGGGACAGGGCCTAGGACAGCCCCAGCATTTT,CASRGQGLGQPQHF
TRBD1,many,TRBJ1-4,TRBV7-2,TGTGCCAGCAGCTTCCGGACAGGGGTCGAAAAACTGTTTTTT,CASSFRTGVEKLFF
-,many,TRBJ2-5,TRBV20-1,TGCAGTGCCGCAGACAGACAAGAGACCCAGTACTTC,CSAADRQETQYF
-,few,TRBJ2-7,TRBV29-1,TGCAGCGTTACTAGGACGGAGAGTTCTTTCTACGAGCAGTACTTC,CSVTRTESSFYEQYF